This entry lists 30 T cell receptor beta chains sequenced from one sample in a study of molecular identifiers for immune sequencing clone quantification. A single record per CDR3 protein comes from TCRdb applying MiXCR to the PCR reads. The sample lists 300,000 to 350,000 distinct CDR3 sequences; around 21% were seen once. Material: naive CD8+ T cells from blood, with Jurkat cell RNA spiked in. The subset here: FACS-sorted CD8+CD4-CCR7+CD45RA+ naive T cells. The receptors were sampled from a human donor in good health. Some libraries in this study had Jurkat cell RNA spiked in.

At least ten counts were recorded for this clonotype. CDR3 coding DNA: TGTGCCACCTCCAGGGGGCTGCAAGAGACCCAGTACTTC. Its protein is CATSRGLQETQYF. V gene TRBV6-5 combines with J gene TRBJ2-5; 8 bases are a match to TRBD1. Germline CDR1 MNHEY, CDR2 SVGAGI. There are 13 residues in the CDR3. V trimming: 10 bases; J trimming: 2 bases; junction bases outside the gene matches: 6.

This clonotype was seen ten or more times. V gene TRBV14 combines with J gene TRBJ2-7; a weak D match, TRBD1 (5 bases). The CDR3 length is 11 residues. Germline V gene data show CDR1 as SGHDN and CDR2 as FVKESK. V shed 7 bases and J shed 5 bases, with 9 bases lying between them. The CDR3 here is CASKQGHEQYF. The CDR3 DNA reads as TGTGCCAGCAAGCAGGGCCACGAGCAGTACTTC.

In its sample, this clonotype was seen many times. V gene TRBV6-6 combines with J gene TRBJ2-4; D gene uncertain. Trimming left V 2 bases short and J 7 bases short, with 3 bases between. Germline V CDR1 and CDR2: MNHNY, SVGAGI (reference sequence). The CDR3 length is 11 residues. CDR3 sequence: CASSYGNIQYF. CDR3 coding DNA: TGTGCCAGCAGTTACGGGAACATTCAGTACTTC.

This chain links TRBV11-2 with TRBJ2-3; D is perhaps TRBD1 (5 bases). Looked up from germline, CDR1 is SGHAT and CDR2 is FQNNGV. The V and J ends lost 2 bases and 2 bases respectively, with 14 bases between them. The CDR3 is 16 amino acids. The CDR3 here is CASSLIYDSPTDTQYF. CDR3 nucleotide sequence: TGTGCCAGCAGCTTAATTTACGACAGTCCCACAGATACGCAGTATTTT.

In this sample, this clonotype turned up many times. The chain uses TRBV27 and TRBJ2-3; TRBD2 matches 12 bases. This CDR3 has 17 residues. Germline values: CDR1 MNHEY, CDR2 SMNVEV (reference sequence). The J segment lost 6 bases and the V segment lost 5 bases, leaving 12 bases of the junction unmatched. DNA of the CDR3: TGTGCCAGCAGTGTTAGAGGACTAGCGGGGATCGCGGATACGCAGTATTTT. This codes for CASSVRGLAGIADTQYF.

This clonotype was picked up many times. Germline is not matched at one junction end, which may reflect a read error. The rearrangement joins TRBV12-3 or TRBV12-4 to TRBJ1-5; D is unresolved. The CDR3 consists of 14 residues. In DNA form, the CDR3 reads TGTGCCAGCAGCTTAGCTCCGGGAAATCAGCCCCAGCATTTT. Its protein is CASSLAPGNQPQHF.

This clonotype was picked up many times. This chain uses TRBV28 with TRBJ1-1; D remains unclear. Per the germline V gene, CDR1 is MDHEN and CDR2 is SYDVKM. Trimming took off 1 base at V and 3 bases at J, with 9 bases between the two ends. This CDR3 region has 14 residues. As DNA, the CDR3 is TGTGCCAGCAGTTTATTTAAGGAGTACACTGAAGCTTTCTTT. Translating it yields CASSLFKEYTEAFF.

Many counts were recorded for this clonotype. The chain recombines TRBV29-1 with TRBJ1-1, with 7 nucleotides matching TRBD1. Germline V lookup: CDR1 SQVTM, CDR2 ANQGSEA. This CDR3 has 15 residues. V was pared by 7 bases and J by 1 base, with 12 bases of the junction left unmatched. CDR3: CSGTHRGQTNTEAFF. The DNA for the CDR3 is TGCAGCGGAACCCACAGGGGCCAAACGAACACTGAAGCTTTCTTT.

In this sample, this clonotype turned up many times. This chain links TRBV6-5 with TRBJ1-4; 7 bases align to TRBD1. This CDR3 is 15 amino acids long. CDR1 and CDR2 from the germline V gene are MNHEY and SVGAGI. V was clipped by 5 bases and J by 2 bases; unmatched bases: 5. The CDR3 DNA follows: TGTGCCAGCAGTGACAGGGTCTCGACTAATGAAAAACTGTTTTTT. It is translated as CASSDRVSTNEKLFF.

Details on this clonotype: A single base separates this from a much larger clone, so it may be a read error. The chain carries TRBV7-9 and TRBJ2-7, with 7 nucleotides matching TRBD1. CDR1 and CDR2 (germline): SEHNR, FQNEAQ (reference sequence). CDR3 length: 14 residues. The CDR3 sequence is CASSPVTGWYEQHF. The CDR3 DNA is TGTGCCAGCAGCCCCGTGACAGGGTGGTACGAGCAGCACTTC.

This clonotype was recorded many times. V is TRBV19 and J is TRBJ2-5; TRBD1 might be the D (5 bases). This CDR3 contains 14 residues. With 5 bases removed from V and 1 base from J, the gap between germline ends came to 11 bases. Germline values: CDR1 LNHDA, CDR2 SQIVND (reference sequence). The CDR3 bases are TGTGCCAGTAGTCCACAGGCCGGCCAAGAGACCCAGTACTTC. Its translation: CASSPQAGQETQYF.

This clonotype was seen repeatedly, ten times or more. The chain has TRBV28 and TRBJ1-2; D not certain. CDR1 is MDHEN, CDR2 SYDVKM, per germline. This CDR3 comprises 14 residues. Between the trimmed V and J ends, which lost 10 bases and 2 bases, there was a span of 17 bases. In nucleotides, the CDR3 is TGTGCCATCCCGGACCCGGGGAAAAACTATGGCTACACCTTC. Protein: CAIPDPGKNYGYTF.

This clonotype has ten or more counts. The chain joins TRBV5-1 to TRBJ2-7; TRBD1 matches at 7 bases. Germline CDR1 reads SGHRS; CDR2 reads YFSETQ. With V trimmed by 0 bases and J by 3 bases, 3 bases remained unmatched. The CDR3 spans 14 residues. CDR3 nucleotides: TGCGCCAGCAGCTTGGGGGGACAGATCTACGAGCAGTACTTC. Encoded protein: CASSLGGQIYEQYF.

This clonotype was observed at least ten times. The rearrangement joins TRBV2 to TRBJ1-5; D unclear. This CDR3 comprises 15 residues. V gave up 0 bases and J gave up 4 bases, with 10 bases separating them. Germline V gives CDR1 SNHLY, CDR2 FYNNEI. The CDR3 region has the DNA TGTGCCAGCAGTGAAGCGCTTGTGTGGAATCAGCCCCAGCATTTT. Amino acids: CASSEALVWNQPQHF.

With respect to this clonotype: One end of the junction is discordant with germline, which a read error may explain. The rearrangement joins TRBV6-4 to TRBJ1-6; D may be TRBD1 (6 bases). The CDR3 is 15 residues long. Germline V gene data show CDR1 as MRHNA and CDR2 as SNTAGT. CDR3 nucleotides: TGTGCCAGCAGCCCCACCCAGGGGTTCGATTCACCCCCCCACTTT. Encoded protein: CASSPTQGFDSPPHF.

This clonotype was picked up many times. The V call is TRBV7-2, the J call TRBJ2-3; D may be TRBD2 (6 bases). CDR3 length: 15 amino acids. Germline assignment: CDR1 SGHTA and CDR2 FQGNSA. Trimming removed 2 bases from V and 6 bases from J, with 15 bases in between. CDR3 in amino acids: CASSLLGTRTDTQYF. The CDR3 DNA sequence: TGTGCCAGCAGCTTATTGGGGACTCGAACGGATACGCAGTATTTT.

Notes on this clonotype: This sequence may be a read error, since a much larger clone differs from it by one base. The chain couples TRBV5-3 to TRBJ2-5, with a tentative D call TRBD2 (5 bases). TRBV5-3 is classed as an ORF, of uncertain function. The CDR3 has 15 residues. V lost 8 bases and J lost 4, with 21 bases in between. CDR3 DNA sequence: TGTGCCAGCATCGAAAACGGGGTCTCGCCAGAGACCCAGTACTTC. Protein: CASIENGVSPETQYF.

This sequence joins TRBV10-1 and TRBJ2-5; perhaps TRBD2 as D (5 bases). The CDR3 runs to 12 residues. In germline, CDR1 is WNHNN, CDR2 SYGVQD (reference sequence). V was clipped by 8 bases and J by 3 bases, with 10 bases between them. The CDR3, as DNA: TGCGCCAGCGACTACGGAAAAGAGACCCAGTACTTC. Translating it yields CASDYGKETQYF.

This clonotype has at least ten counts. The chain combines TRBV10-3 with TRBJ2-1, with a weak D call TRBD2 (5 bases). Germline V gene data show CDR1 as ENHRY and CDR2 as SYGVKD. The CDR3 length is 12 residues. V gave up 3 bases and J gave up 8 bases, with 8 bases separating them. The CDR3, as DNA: TGTGCCATCAGTGATTCTAGCCATGAGCAGTTCTTC. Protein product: CAISDSSHEQFF.

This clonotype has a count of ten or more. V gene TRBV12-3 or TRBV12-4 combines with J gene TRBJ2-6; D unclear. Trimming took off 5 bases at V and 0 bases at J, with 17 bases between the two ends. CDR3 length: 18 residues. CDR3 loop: CASSLFKGGSSGANVLTF. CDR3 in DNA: TGTGCCAGCAGTCTCTTTAAGGGTGGTAGCTCTGGGGCCAACGTCCTGACTTTC.

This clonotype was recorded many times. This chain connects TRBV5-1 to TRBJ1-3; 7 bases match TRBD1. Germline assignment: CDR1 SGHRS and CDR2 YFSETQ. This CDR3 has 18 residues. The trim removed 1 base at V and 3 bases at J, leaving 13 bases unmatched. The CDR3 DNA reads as TGCGCCAGCAGCTTGACAGGGGAAAGCTGGACCATTGGAAACACCATATATTTT. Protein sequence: CASSLTGESWTIGNTIYF.

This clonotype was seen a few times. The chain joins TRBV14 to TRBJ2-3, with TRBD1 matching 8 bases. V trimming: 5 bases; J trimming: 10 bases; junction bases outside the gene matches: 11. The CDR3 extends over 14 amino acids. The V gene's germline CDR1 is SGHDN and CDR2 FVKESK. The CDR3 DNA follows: TGTGCCAGCAGCGACCGGGACAGGTTGTTCCCGCAGTATTTT. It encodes CASSDRDRLFPQYF.

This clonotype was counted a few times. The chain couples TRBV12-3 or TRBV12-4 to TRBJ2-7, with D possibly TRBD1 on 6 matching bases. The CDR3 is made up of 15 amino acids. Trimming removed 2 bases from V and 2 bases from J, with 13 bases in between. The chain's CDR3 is CASSLSVGDTYEQYF. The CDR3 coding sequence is TGTGCCAGCAGTTTATCAGTTGGGGACACCTACGAGCAGTACTTC.

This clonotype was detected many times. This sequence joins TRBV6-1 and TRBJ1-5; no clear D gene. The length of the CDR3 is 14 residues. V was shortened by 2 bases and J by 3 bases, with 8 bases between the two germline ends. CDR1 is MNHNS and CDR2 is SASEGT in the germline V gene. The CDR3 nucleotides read TGTGCCAGCAGTGAATGGCCCATCAATCAGCCCCAGCATTTT. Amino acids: CASSEWPINQPQHF.

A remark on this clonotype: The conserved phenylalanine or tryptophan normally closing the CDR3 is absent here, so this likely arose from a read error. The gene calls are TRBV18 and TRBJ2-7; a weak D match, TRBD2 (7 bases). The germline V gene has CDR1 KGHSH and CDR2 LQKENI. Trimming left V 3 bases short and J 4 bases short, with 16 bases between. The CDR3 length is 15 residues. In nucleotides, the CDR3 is TGTGCCAGCTCACCGTTCGGGGGGCCTACGTACGAGCAGTACCTC. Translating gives CASSPFGGPTYEQYL.

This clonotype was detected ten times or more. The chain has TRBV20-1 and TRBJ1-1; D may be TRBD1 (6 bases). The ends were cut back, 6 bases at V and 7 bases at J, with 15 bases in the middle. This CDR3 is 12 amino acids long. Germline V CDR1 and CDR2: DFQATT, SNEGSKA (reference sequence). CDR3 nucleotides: TGCAGTGCCCCCAGGGGAATTATTGAAGCTTTCTTT. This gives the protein CSAPRGIIEAFF.

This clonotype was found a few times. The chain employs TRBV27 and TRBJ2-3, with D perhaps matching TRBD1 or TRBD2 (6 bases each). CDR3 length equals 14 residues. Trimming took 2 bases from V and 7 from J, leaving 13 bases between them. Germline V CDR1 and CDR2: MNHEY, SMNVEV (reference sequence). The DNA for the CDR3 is TGTGCCAGCAGTTTACTTGGGGGGCGGTATACGCAGTATTTT. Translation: CASSLLGGRYTQYF.

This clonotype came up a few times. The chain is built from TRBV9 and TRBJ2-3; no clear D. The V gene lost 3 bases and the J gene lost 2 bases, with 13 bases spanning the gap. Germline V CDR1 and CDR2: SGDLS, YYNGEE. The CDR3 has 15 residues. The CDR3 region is CASSGGLTHTDTQYF. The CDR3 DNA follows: TGTGCCAGCAGCGGTGGGTTAACCCACACAGATACGCAGTATTTT.

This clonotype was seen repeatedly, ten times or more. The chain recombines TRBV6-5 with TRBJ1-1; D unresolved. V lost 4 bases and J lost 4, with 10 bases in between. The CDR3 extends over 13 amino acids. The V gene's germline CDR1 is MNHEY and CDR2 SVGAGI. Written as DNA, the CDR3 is TGTGCCAGCAGTTCCCCCTACAGCACTGAAGCTTTCTTT. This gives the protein CASSSPYSTEAFF.

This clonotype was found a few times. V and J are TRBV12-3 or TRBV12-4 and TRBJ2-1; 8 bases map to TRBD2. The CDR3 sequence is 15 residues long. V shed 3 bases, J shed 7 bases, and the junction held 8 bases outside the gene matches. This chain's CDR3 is CASSFGRGARNEQFF. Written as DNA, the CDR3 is TGTGCCAGCAGTTTCGGGCGGGGGGCGAGAAATGAGCAGTTCTTC.